There are many counts of the clone carrying this T cell receptor beta chain. The data derive from a study of T-cell reconstitution after alpha-beta-depleted transplantation in children. V was cut by 8 bases and J by 6 bases, with 17 bases left in between. The germline CDR1 and CDR2 sequences are MNHEY and SMNVEV (reference sequence). This CDR3 is built from 13 residues. Unique molecular identifiers were incorporated into the prepared TCRbeta library. TCRdb recomputed calls from the PCR reads with MiXCR, one row per CDR3 protein. The data contain roughly 610,000 distinct CDR3 sequences, about 10% of them singletons.

The source material was PBMCs from the stem cell graft donor, sampled from the stem cell graft. The gene calls are TRBV27 and TRBJ2-7, with D perhaps given as TRBD1 or TRBD2 (5 bases each). This clonotype was sampled from a human donor who donated a stem cell graft to a child with acute myeloid leukemia. CDR3 region: CASQGIWGIEQYF. For the CDR3, the DNA is TGTGCCAGCCAGGGAATATGGGGGATCGAGCAGTACTTC.